The clone carrying this T cell receptor (beta chain) was detected only a few times. The antigen is undetermined. The data belong to a study of response to subunit inactivated influenza vaccine. The CDR3 runs 14 residues. V lost 6 bases and J 0 bases, leaving 13 bases between the germline ends. The germline CDR1 and CDR2 sequences are DFQATT and SNEGSKA (reference sequence). Study-wide results and limits: The authors suggested that few new T cells are recruited per seasonal influenza vaccination.

TCRdb ran MiXCR on the RT-PCR reads and lists one entry per CDR3 protein. This table has 500,000 to 600,000 distinct CDR3 sequences, 12% appearing once. The sample consisted of PBMCs from blood, taken on the day of vaccination. The V gene is TRBV20-1, the J gene TRBJ2-3, with D tentatively TRBD1 (6 bases). This sequence originates from a man aged 50 to 60 who received an inactivated influenza vaccine. The CDR3 region is CSALPDRSTDTQYF. DNA of the CDR3: TGCAGTGCGCTCCCGGACAGAAGCACAGATACGCAGTATTTT.